This T cell receptor (beta chain) was sequenced in a study of blood T cell repertoires in COVID-19. Overall study: T cells, B-cell-depleted T cells, or PBMCs provided the cDNA or gDNA that served as material.

Measured with immunoSEQ multiplex PCR; TCRdb has only the in-frame clones, and not every one. The sample shows 100,000 to 120,000 clones, approximately 85% of them seen only once. Germline V gene data show CDR1 as SGHNT and CDR2 as YENEEA. This CDR3 has 13 amino acids. The V and J ends lost 3 bases and 5 bases respectively, with 11 bases between them. This TCR was sampled from a man between 40 and 49 years old with acute or convalescent COVID-19. The sequencing input was peripheral blood. The chain joins TRBV11-3 to TRBJ2-7; tentative D call: TRBD1 (6 bases). This CDR3 is CASSFSQGNEQYF. DNA of the CDR3: TGTGCCAGCAGCTTTTCACAGGGAAACGAGCAGTACTTC.